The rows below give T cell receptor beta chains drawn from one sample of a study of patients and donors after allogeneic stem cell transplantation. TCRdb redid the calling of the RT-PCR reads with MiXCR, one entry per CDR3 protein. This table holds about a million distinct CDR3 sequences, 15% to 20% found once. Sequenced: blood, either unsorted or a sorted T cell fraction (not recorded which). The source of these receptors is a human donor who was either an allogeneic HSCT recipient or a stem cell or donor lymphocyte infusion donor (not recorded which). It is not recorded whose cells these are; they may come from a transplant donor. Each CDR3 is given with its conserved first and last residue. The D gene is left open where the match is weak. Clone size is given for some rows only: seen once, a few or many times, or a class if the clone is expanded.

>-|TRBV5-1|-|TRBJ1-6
TGCGCCAGCAGCTTGGATCGGTCTAATAACCCACCCCTCCACTTT
CASSLDRSNNPPLHF
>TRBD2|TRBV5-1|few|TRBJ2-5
TGCGCCAGCAGCATCCTAGCGGGAGGGCAGGAGACCCAGTACTTC
CASSILAGGQETQYF
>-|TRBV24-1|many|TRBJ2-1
TGTGCCACCGGTCTGGAGGCCGGATACAATGAGCAGTTCTTC
CATGLEAGYNEQFF
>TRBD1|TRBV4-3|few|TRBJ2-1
TGCGCCAGCAGCCAAGATTGGGGGACAGGGGGCAATGAGCAGTTCTTC
CASSQDWGTGGNEQFF
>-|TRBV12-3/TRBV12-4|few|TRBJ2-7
TGTGCCAGCAGTTTCGGGACTCGGAGCTCCTACGAGCAGTACTTC
CASSFGTRSSYEQYF
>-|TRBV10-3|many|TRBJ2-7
TGTGCCATCAGTGAGTCAACGCGGCCTAGGCAGTACTTC
CAISESTRPRQYF
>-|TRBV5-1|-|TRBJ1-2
TGCGCCAGCAGCTTGGCCGGGTACCGCAACTATGGCTACACCTTC
CASSLAGYRNYGYTF
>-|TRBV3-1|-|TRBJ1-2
TGTGCCAGCAGCCAAATGGACAAGCTTAACTATGGCTACACCTTC
CASSQMDKLNYGYTF
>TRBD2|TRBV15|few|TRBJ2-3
TGTGCCACCAGCAGAGATCGCCTGCGGGGGGTCACAGATACGCAGTATTTT
CATSRDRLRGVTDTQYF
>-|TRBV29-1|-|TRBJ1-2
TGCAGCGCTCAAAGCAACAGGGAATCAGGTGGCTACACCTTC
CSAQSNRESGGYTF
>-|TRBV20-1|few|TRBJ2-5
TGCAGTGCTAGAGATGTGGGGGCTGCGACCCAGTACTTC
CSARDVGAATQYF
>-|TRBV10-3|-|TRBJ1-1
TGTGCCATCAGTGTTAAGCCCCCTGAAGCTTTCTTT
CAISVKPPEAFF